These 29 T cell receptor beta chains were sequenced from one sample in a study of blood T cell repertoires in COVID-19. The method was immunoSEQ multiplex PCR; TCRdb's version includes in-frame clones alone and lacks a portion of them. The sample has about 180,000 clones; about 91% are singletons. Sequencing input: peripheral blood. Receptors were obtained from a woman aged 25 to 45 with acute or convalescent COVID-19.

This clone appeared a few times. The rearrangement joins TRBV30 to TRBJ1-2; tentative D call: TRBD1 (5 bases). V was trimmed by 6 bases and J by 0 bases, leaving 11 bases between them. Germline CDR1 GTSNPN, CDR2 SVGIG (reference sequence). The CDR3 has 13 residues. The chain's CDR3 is CACEGETNYGYTF. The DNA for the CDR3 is TGTGCCTGCGAAGGGGAAACTAACTATGGCTACACCTTC.

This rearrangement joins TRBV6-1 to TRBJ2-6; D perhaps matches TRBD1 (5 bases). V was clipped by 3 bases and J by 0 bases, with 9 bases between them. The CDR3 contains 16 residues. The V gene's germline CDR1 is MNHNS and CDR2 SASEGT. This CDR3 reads CASSETAHSGANVLTF. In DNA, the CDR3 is TGTGCCAGCAGTGAGACAGCTCACTCTGGGGCCAACGTCCTGACTTTC.

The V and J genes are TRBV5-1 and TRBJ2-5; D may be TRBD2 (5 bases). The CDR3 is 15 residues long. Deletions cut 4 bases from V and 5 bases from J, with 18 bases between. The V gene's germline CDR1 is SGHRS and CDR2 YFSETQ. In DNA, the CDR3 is TGCGCCAGCAGCCCGGGAAACCTGGGGTCGGAGACCCAGTACTTC. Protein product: CASSPGNLGSETQYF.

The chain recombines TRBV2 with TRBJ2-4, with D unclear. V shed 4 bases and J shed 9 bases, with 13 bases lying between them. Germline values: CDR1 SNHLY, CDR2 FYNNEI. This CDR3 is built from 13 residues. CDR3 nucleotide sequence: TGTGCCAGCAGTGTTAGTCCGAACGGCATTCAGTACTTC. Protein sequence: CASSVSPNGIQYF.

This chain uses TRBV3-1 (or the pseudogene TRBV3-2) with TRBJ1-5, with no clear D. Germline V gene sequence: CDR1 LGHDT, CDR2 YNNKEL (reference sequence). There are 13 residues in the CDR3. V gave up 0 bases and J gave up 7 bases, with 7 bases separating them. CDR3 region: CASSQDPPQPQHF. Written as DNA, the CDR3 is TGTGCCAGCAGCCAAGACCCCCCACAGCCCCAGCATTTT.

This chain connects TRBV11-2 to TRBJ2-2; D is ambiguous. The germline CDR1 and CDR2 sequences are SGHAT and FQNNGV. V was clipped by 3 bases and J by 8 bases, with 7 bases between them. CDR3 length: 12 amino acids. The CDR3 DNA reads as TGTGCCAGCAGCTTCCTACTAGGGGAGCTGTTTTTT. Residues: CASSFLLGELFF.

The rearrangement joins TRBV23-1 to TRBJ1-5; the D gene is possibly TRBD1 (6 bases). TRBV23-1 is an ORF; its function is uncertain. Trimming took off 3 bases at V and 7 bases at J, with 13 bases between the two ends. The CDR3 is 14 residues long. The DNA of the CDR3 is TGCGCCAGCAGTCAGATGGACAGTCCCCAGCCCCAGCATTTT. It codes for CASSQMDSPQPQHF.

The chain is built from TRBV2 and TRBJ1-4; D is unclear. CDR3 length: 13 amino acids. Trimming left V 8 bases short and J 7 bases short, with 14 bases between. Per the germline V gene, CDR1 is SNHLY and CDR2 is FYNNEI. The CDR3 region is CASQVSSLEKLFF. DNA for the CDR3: TGTGCCAGCCAGGTTTCTTCCCTTGAAAAACTGTTTTTT.

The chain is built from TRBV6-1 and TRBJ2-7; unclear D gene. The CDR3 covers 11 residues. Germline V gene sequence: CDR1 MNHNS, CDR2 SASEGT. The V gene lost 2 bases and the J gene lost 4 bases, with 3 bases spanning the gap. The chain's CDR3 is CASSEYYEQYF. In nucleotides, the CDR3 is TGTGCCAGCAGTGAATATTACGAGCAGTACTTC.

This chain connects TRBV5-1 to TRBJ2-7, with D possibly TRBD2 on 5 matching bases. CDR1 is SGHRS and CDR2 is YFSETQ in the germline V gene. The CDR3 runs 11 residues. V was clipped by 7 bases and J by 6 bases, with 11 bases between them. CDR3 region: CASQEEGEQYF. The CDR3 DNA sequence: TGCGCCAGCCAGGAGGAAGGCGAGCAGTACTTC.

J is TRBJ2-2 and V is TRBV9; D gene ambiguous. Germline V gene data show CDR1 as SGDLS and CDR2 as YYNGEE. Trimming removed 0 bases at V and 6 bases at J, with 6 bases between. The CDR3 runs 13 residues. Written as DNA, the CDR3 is TGTGCCAGCAGCGTAGTTTTCTCCGGGGAGCTGTTTTTT. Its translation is CASSVVFSGELFF.

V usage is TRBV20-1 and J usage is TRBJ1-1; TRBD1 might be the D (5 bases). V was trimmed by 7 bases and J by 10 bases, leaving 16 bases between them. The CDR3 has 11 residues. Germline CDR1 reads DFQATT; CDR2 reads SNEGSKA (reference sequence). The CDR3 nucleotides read TGCAGTGAGGGGAGGAGCTCAACAGCTTTCTTT. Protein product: CSEGRSSTAFF.

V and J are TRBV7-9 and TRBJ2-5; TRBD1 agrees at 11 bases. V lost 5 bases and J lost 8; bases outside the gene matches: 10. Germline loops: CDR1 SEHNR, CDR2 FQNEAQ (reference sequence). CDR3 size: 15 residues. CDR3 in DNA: TGTGCCAGCAGCCTGGACAGGGGGCGGACAACAACCCAGTACTTC. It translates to CASSLDRGRTTTQYF.

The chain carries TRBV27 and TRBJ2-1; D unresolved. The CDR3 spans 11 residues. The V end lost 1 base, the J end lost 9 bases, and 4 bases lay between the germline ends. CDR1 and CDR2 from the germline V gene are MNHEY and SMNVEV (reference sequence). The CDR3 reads CASSLFGEQFF. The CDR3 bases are TGTGCCAGCAGTTTATTCGGTGAGCAGTTCTTC.

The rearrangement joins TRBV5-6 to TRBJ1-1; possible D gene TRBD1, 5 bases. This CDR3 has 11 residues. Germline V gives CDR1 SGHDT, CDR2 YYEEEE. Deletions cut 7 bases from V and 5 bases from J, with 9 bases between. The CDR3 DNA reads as TGTGCCAGCTATCGGGGGACTGAAGCTTTCTTT. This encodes CASYRGTEAFF.

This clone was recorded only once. The CDR3 loop reads CASAEPPLTGELFF. The CDR3 nucleotides read TGCGCCAGCGCCGAGCCCCCTCTCACCGGGGAGCTGTTTTTT. The V and J genes are TRBV5-1 and TRBJ2-2; no definite D call. Germline V gene sequence: CDR1 SGHRS, CDR2 YFSETQ. The CDR3 spans 14 residues. Trimming shortened V by 7 bases and J by 4 bases, and 14 bases separated the two germline ends.

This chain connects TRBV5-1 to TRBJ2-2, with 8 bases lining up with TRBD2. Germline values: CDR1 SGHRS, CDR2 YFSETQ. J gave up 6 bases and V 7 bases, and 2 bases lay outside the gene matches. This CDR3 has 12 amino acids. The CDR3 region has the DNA TGCGCCAGCGGAGCGGGAGCCGGGGAGCTGTTTTTT. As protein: CASGAGAGELFF.

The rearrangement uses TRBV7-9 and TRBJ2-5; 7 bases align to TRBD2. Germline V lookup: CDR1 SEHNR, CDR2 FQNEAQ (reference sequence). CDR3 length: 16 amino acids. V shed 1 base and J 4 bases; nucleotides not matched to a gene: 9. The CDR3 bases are TGTGCCAGCAGCTTAGAAGGGAGGGACTTCGGAGAGACCCAGTACTTC. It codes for CASSLEGRDFGETQYF. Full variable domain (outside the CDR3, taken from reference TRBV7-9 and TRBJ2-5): DTGVSQNPRHKITKRGQNVTFRCDPISEHNRLYWYRQTLGQGPEFLTYFQNEAQLEKSRLLSDRFSAERPKGSFSTLEIQRTEQGDSAMYLCASSLEGRDFGETQYFGPGTRLLVL.

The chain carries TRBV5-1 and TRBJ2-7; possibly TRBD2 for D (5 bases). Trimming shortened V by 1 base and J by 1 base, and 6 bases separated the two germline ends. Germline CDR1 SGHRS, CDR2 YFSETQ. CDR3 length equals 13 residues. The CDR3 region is CASSLLASYEQYF. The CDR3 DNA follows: TGCGCCAGCAGCTTGTTAGCGTCCTACGAGCAGTACTTC.

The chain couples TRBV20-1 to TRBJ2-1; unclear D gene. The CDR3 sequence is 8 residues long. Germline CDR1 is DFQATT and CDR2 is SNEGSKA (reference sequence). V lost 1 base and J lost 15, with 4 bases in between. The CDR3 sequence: CSARGRFF. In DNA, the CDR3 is TGCAGTGCTAGAGGTCGGTTCTTC.

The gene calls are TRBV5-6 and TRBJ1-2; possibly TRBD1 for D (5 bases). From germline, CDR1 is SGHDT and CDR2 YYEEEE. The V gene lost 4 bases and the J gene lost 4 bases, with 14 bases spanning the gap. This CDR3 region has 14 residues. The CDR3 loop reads CASSPGGGSYGYTF. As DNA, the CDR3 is TGTGCCAGCAGCCCGGGGGGAGGGAGCTATGGCTACACCTTC. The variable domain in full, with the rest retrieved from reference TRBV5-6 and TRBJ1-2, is DAGVTQSPTHLIKTRGQQVTLRCSPKSGHDTVSWYQQALGQGPQFIFQYYEEEERQRGNFPDRFSGHQFPNYSSELNVNALLLGDSALYLCASSPGGGSYGYTFGSGTRLTVV.

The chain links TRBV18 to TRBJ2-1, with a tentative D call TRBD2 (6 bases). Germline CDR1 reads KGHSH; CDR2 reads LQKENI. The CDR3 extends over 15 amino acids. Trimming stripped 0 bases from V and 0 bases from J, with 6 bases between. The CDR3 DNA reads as TGTGCCAGCTCACCACCGGGACTCTCCTACAATGAGCAGTTCTTC. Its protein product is CASSPPGLSYNEQFF.

The CDR3 DNA follows: TGTGCCAGCAGTAGGACTAGCGGGGGCTACGAGCAGTACTTC. Its protein product is CASSRTSGGYEQYF. The gene calls are TRBV27 and TRBJ2-7; 13 bases fit TRBD2. This CDR3 is 14 amino acids long. Germline loops: CDR1 MNHEY, CDR2 SMNVEV (reference sequence). Losses at the gene ends were 5 bases for V and 3 bases for J; bases not matched to a gene: 1.

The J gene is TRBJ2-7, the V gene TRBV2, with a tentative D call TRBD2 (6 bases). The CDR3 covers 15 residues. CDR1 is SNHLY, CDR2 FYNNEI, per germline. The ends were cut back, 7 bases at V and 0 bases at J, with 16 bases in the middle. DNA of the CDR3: TGTGCCAGCATTTATAGGGAGGTAAGCTCCTACGAGCAGTACTTC. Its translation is CASIYREVSSYEQYF.

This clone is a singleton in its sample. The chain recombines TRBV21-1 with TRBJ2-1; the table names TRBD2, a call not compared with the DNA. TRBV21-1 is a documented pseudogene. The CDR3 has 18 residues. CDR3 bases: TGTGCCAGCAGCAAAGCGAGCGACACGGGGTTCGTTGGCGATGAGCAGTTCTTC. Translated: CASSKASDTGFVGDEQFF.

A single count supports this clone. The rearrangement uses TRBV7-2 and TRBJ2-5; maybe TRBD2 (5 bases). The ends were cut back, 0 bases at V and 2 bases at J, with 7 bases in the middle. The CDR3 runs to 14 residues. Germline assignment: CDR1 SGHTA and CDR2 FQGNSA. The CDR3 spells CASSLAGAQETQYF. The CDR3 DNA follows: TGTGCCAGCAGCTTAGCGGGAGCTCAAGAGACCCAGTACTTC.

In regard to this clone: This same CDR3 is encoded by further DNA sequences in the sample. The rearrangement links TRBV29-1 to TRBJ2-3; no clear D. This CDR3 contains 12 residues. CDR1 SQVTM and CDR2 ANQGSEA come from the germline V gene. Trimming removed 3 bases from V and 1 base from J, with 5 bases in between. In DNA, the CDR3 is TGCAGCGTTGACCAGGGCACAGATACGCAGTATTTT. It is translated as CSVDQGTDTQYF.

The CDR3 nucleotides are TGCGCCAGCAGCCTTCGACTAGCGGGATTGCGGGAGACCCAGTACTTC. This encodes CASSLRLAGLRETQYF. V and J are TRBV5-1 and TRBJ2-5; 11 bases agree with TRBD2. Unmatched junction bases numbered 10, after V lost 4 bases and J lost 5 bases. Looked up from germline, CDR1 is SGHRS and CDR2 is YFSETQ. CDR3 length: 16 residues.

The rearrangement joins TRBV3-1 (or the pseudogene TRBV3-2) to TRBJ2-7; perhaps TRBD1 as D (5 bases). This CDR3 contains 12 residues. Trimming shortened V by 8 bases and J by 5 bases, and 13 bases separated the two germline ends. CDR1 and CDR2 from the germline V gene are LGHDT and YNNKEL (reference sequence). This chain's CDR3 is CASGASSDEQYF. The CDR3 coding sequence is TGTGCCAGCGGGGCGAGTTCGGACGAGCAGTACTTC.